This T cell receptor beta chain was found in a study of blood T cell repertoires in COVID-19. Study-wide background: Acute and convalescent COVID-19 samples came from the United States, Italy and Spain. The analysed material was cDNA or gDNA that came from T cells, B-cell-depleted T cells, or PBMCs.

Original methodology: Estimation of nucleated cell counts was performed using reference gene primer amplification. Here immunoSEQ multiplex PCR was the method, and the copy in TCRdb shows in-frame clones only, minus some. V and J calls and clone size are copied from that table; D and trimming were computed from the DNA. The sample contains roughly 120,000 clones, around 74% of which appear only once. The CDR3 sequence is 11 residues long. Germline assignment: CDR1 LGHNT and CDR2 FRNRAP. V was trimmed by 3 bases and J by 9 bases, leaving 6 bases between them. The specimen was peripheral blood. V gene TRBV12-5 combines with J gene TRBJ2-1; D is perhaps TRBD2 (5 bases). The clonotype was recovered from a man older than 75 with COVID-19, enrolled during active disease. CDR3 sequence (DNA): TGTGCTAGTGGTTTCGGAGGTGAGCAGTTCTTC. Its translation: CASGFGGEQFF.